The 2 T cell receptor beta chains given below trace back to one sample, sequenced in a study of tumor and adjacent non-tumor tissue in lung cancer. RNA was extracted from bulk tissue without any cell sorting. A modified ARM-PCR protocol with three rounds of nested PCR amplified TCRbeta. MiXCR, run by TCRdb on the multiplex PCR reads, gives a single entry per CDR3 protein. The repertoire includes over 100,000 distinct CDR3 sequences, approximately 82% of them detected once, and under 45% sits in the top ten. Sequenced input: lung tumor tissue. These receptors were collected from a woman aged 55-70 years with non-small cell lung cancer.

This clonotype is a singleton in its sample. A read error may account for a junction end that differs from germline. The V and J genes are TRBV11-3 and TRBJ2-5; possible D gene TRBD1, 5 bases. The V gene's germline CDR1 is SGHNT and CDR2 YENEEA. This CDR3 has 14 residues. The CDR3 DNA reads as TGTGCCAGCAGTTTATGTGGCAGGGTAGAGAGCCAGTACTTC. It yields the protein CASSLCGRVESQYF.

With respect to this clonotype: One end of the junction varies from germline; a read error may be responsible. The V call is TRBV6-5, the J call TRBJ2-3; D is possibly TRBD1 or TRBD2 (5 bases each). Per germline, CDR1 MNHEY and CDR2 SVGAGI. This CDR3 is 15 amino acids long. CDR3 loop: CASKTVELEADAQYF. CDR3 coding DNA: TGTGCCAGCAAGACAGTGGAGCTGGAGGCAGATGCGCAGTATTTT.